This T cell receptor beta chain was documented in a study of T cell responses to AZD1222 COVID-19 vaccine. The germline V gene has CDR1 MNHEY and CDR2 SMNVEV (reference sequence). V dropped 6 bases and J dropped 2 bases, with 18 bases sitting between them. CDR3 length: 16 residues. Method: immunoSEQ multiplex PCR; TCRdb's copy keeps in-frame clones and lacks some. The table lists approximately 200,000 clones, roughly 92% of them singletons. This TCR derives from an adult who received the AZD1222 COVID-19 vaccine. The specimen was peripheral blood, collected 28 days after the second AZD1222 dose. V and J are TRBV27 and TRBJ2-3; maybe TRBD2 (6 bases). The CDR3 reads CASRTSPGTDTDTQYF. CDR3 DNA: TGTGCCAGCAGAACCTCGCCCGGGACTGACACAGATACGCAGTATTTT.